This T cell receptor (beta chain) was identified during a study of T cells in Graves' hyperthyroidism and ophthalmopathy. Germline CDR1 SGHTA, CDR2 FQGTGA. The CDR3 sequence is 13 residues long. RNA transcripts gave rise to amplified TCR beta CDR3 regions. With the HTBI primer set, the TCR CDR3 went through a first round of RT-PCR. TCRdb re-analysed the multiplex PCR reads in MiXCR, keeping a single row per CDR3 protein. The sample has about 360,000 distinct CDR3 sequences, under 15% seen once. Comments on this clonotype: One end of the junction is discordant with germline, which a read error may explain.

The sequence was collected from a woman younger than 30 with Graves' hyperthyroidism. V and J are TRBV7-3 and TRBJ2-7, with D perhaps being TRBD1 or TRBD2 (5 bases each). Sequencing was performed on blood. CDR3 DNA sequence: TGTGCCAGCAGCCTAGAGAGGGGCTACGAGCGGTACTTC. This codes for CASSLERGYERYF.